The next 6 T cell receptor beta chains were all read from a single sample in a study of a mutant IDH1 vaccine in newly diagnosed glioma. The time point denotes: week 23, last vaccination. Doses comprised 300 ug of mutant IDH1 20-mer peptide each, plus topical imiquimod. These receptors have no known antigen. Assay used: immunoSEQ multiplex PCR; TCRdb lists only in-frame clones, some missing. The table has 60,000 to 100,000 clones, around 85% seen once; the top ten hold roughly 0.74%. The sample was PBMCs, taken from a glioma patient whose treatment included an IDH1 peptide vaccine. The source is a woman in her forties or fifties with glioma.

The chain couples TRBV4-1 to TRBJ2-7; the match to TRBD2 covers 10 bases. Trimming at V came to 4 bases and at J to 4 bases, leaving 13 bases not matched to a gene. Looked up from germline, CDR1 is MGHRA and CDR2 is YSYEKL. The length of the CDR3 is 17 residues. DNA of the CDR3: TGCGCCAGCAGCCCCCTTGGCAGCGGGAGGGCCCTTTACGAGCAGTACTTC. It translates to CASSPLGSGRALYEQYF.

This clone has a handful of counts. In the same sample, other DNA sequences code for this CDR3. The gene calls are TRBV27 and TRBJ2-7, with TRBD2 matching 8 bases. Germline-derived CDR1 and CDR2 are MNHEY and SMNVEV (reference sequence). The CDR3 loop spans 13 amino acids. J lost 6 bases, V lost 3 bases, and 4 bases had no gene match. The CDR3 sequence: CASSFGTSAEQYF. The DNA of the CDR3 is TGTGCCAGCAGTTTTGGGACTAGTGCCGAGCAGTACTTC.

The chain joins TRBV7-9 to TRBJ2-7; maybe TRBD2 (6 bases). This CDR3 has 12 amino acids. The V gene lost 5 bases and the J gene lost 7 bases, with 12 bases spanning the gap. CDR1 SEHNR and CDR2 FQNEAQ come from the germline V gene (reference sequence). In nucleotides, the CDR3 is TGTGCCAGCAGCGTAGTAGCGGCTGAGCAGTACTTC. Its protein is CASSVVAAEQYF.

This chain uses TRBV2 with TRBJ1-2; D perhaps matches TRBD1 (6 bases). CDR3 length: 14 residues. Germline V lookup: CDR1 SNHLY, CDR2 FYNNEI. V lost 6 bases and J lost 2, with 13 bases in between. Written as DNA, the CDR3 is TGTGCCAGCAGCGCTAACGGACAGAACTATGGCTACACCTTC. Translated: CASSANGQNYGYTF.

The rearrangement joins TRBV6-1 to TRBJ1-1, with 8 bases matching TRBD1. Unmatched junction bases numbered 6, after V lost 4 bases and J lost 5 bases. Germline V gives CDR1 MNHNS, CDR2 SASEGT. This CDR3 region has 14 residues. The DNA of the CDR3 is TGTGCCAGCAGTGGTTTCAGGGGGCGGACTGAAGCTTTCTTT. Translating it yields CASSGFRGRTEAFF.

The chain has TRBV2 and TRBJ1-1, with D uncertain. V lost 10 bases, J lost 3 bases, and 12 bases lay in between. Germline assignment: CDR1 SNHLY and CDR2 FYNNEI. The CDR3 runs 12 residues. Written as DNA, the CDR3 is TGTGCCACAACAATGGGGTACACTGAAGCTTTCTTT. This translates into CATTMGYTEAFF. The variable domain in full, with the rest retrieved from reference TRBV2 and TRBJ1-1, is EPEVTQTPSHQVTQMGQEVILRCVPISNHLYFYWYRQILGQKVEFLVSFYNNEISEKSEIFDDQFSVERPDGSNFTLKIRSTKLEDSAMYFCATTMGYTEAFFGQGTRLTVV.